The clone carrying this T cell receptor beta chain showed up just a few times. Its antigen is not known. Trimming pared 5 bases from V and 4 bases from J, leaving 20 bases between. The CDR3 contains 17 residues. Germline V CDR1 and CDR2: SGHTA, FQGNSA. This record belongs to a study of T-cell memory formation after mild COVID-19. Study background: TCR clustering was largely donor specific.

Study observations and caveats: Certain responding clones were present in pre-infection memory, suggesting participation of cross-reactive memory. Day 15 to 85 contracting clones showed balanced CD4/CD8; later expanders leaned CD4+. Among clones peaking at day 37 in the second wave, SARS-CoV-2 specificity remained unconfirmed.

TCRdb used MiXCR to reprocess the 5' RACE reads, holding one entry per CDR3 protein. The sample carries about 320,000 distinct CDR3 sequences, about 13% recorded once. The chain combines TRBV7-2 with TRBJ2-2; no clear D gene. The receptor's source is a man aged 18-30 years who had mild COVID-19 (a few samples of this study predate the infection). Cell type and time point are not known. Sample: PBMCs or a T cell subset sorted from them (not recorded which). Here the CDR3 DNA reads TGTGCCAGCAGCATAACCGGTCCTAGGGCCGGCACCGGGGAGCTGTTTTTT. This sequence encodes CASSITGPRAGTGELFF.